Shown below are 17 T cell receptor beta chains from a single sample sequenced in a study of cytomegalovirus exposure and HLA in healthy donors. Primers included in the PCR were 60 Vbeta and 13 Jbeta primers. Profiling relied on immunoSEQ multiplex PCR, and the TCRdb table lists in-frame clones only, not all of them. This sample has 150,000 or so clones, with 74% found just once. The material sequenced was PBMCs. The receptors originated from a man aged 18 to 35 in good health and CMV-seropositive.

The CDR3 is CASSDTGTSYEQYF. CDR3 sequence (DNA): TGTGCCAGCAGCGACACCGGGACATCCTACGAGCAGTACTTC. V is TRBV7-9 and J is TRBJ2-7, with D perhaps matching TRBD1 (6 bases). From germline, CDR1 is SEHNR and CDR2 FQNEAQ (reference sequence). V was cut by 5 bases and J by 1 base, with 12 bases left in between. This CDR3 contains 14 residues. Full variable domain (remainder filled in from reference TRBV7-9 and TRBJ2-7): DTGVSQNPRHKITKRGQNVTFRCDPISEHNRLYWYRQTLGQGPEFLTYFQNEAQLEKSRLLSDRFSAERPKGSFSTLEIQRTEQGDSAMYLCASSDTGTSYEQYFGPGTRLTVT.

This clone came up once. In nucleotides, the CDR3 is TGTGCCAGCAGTTTGTCCAGGGAGGCGCGATATGGCTACACCTTC. Its protein is CASSLSREARYGYTF. J is TRBJ1-2 and V is TRBV27; a weak D match, TRBD1 (5 bases). CDR3 length: 15 amino acids. Trimming stripped 3 bases from V and 5 bases from J, with 16 bases between. Germline CDR1 reads MNHEY; CDR2 reads SMNVEV (reference sequence).

With regard to this clone: Other DNA sequences in the sample encode the same CDR3. This chain joins TRBV11-3 and TRBJ1-1; maybe TRBD1 (5 bases). Germline V gene lookup returns CDR1 SGHNT and CDR2 YENEEA. Trimming stripped 5 bases from V and 1 base from J, with 8 bases between. There are 13 residues in the CDR3. The CDR3, as DNA: TGTGCCAGCAGCCCCGGACAGAACACTGAAGCTTTCTTT. It translates to CASSPGQNTEAFF.

The V and J genes are TRBV7-9 and TRBJ2-3; maybe TRBD2 (7 bases). The CDR3 covers 17 residues. V dropped 1 base and J dropped 5 bases, with 19 bases sitting between them. Germline CDR1 and CDR2: SEHNR and FQNEAQ (reference sequence). CDR3 region: CASSLVLGGARGDTQYF. DNA for the CDR3: TGTGCCAGCAGCTTAGTACTGGGGGGGGCCCGCGGAGATACGCAGTATTTT. The full variable domain, its missing parts supplied by reference TRBV7-9 and TRBJ2-3, is DTGVSQNPRHKITKRGQNVTFRCDPISEHNRLYWYRQTLGQGPEFLTYFQNEAQLEKSRLLSDRFSAERPKGSFSTLEIQRTEQGDSAMYLCASSLVLGGARGDTQYFGPGTRLTVL.

This chain joins TRBV27 and TRBJ2-1, with 10 bases aligning to TRBD2. The length of the CDR3 is 14 residues. Losses at the gene ends were 5 bases for V and 4 bases for J; bases not matched to a gene: 2. Germline V gene lookup returns CDR1 MNHEY and CDR2 SMNVEV (reference sequence). The CDR3 nucleotides are TGTGCCAGCAGTCCGACTAGCGGGTACAATGAGCAGTTCTTC. It yields the protein CASSPTSGYNEQFF.

The J gene is TRBJ1-2, the V gene TRBV6-5; 7 bases align to TRBD1. Germline-derived CDR1 and CDR2 are MNHEY and SVGAGI. This CDR3 has 14 amino acids. Trimming removed 6 bases from V and 7 bases from J; junction bases left unmatched: 11. The CDR3 loop reads CASRRRQGGSGYTF. The DNA of the CDR3 is TGTGCCAGCAGAAGACGTCAGGGGGGCAGTGGCTACACCTTC.

The V call is TRBV28, the J call TRBJ2-3; 11 positions agree with TRBD2. The CDR3 covers 17 residues. Germline assignment: CDR1 MDHEN and CDR2 SYDVKM. The V and J ends lost 6 bases and 1 base, in that order; junction bases with no gene match: 9. CDR3 nucleotide sequence: TGTGCCAGCAGGATTCCAGGACTAGCGGGCGGCACAGATACGCAGTATTTT. It codes for CASRIPGLAGGTDTQYF.

Only one count was recorded for this clone. V gene TRBV2 combines with J gene TRBJ2-7; TRBD2 might be the D (6 bases). The ends were cut back, 6 bases at V and 2 bases at J, with 17 bases in the middle. CDR3 length: 15 amino acids. CDR1 and CDR2 (germline): SNHLY, FYNNEI. This CDR3 reads CASRGRGTSPYEQYF. The CDR3 coding sequence is TGTGCCAGCAGGGGACGCGGGACTTCACCCTACGAGCAGTACTTC. The full variable domain, with the rest looked up from reference TRBV2 and TRBJ2-7, is EPEVTQTPSHQVTQMGQEVILRCVPISNHLYFYWYRQILGQKVEFLVSFYNNEISEKSEIFDDQFSVERPDGSNFTLKIRSTKLEDSAMYFCASRGRGTSPYEQYFGPGTRLTVT.

The V and J genes are TRBV19 and TRBJ2-4; TRBD2 aligns across 7 bases. Germline loops: CDR1 LNHDA, CDR2 SQIVND (reference sequence). This CDR3 has 14 amino acids. With V trimmed by 7 bases and J by 4 bases, 7 bases remained unmatched. CDR3 in DNA: TGTGCCAGTACCCCCGGGAGGAGTAAAAACATTCAGTACTTC. This encodes CASTPGRSKNIQYF.

The chain carries TRBV7-2 and TRBJ2-1; 7 bases align to TRBD2. The CDR3 length is 14 residues. J was trimmed by 9 bases and V by 2 bases; bases with no gene match: 7. In germline, CDR1 is SGHTA, CDR2 FQGNSA. CDR3 coding DNA: TGTGCCAGCAGCTTATCTCTAATAGCGGGTGAGCAGTTCTTC. Protein: CASSLSLIAGEQFF.

This clone was observed a few times. This chain connects TRBV29-1 to TRBJ1-1; D perhaps matches TRBD1 (5 bases). The germline V gene has CDR1 SQVTM and CDR2 ANQGSEA. The CDR3 loop spans 14 amino acids. With 7 bases removed from V and 3 bases from J, the gap between germline ends came to 18 bases. The CDR3 sequence: CSAGRTRADTEAFF. In DNA form, the CDR3 reads TGCAGCGCCGGTCGAACCAGGGCCGACACTGAAGCTTTCTTT.

This chain joins TRBV7-2 and TRBJ1-2; the D is unclear. V shed 5 bases and J shed 3 bases, with 16 bases lying between them. Germline values: CDR1 SGHTA, CDR2 FQGNSA. The CDR3 consists of 15 residues. The CDR3 DNA reads as TGTGCCAGCAGCCTAGTGCGGAGATCCGACTATGGCTACACCTTC. It codes for CASSLVRRSDYGYTF.

The chain uses TRBV29-1 and TRBJ1-1; 8 nucleotides line up with TRBD1. Trimming at V came to 6 bases and at J to 7 bases, leaving 10 bases not matched to a gene. The CDR3 contains 13 residues. The germline V gene has CDR1 SQVTM and CDR2 ANQGSEA. The CDR3 sequence is CSVDQGARGEAFF. The CDR3 DNA reads TGCAGCGTCGACCAGGGGGCGCGTGGTGAAGCTTTCTTT. Full variable domain (rest looked up from reference TRBV29-1 and TRBJ1-1): SAVISQKPSRDICQRGTSLTIQCQVDSQVTMMFWYRQQPGQSLTLIATANQGSEATYESGFVIDKFPISRPNLTFSTLTVSNMSPEDSSIYLCSVDQGARGEAFFGQGTRLTVV.

V gene TRBV20-1 combines with J gene TRBJ1-1, with a weak D call TRBD1 (5 bases). CDR1 and CDR2 from the germline V gene are DFQATT and SNEGSKA (reference sequence). The V gene lost 6 bases and the J gene lost 7 bases, with 9 bases spanning the gap. This CDR3 is 10 amino acids long. The chain's CDR3 is CSAAGREAFF. DNA for the CDR3: TGCAGTGCAGCAGGGCGTGAAGCTTTCTTT.

This clone came up a few times. The chain recombines TRBV4-3 with TRBJ1-2; TRBD1 might be the D (6 bases). V dropped 0 bases and J dropped 6 bases, with 14 bases sitting between them. Germline lookup yields CDR1 LGHNA and CDR2 YSLEER. CDR3 length: 15 residues. The CDR3 DNA is TGCGCCAGCAGCCAAGACGGACAGTGGGCACATGGCTACACCTTC. This translates into CASSQDGQWAHGYTF.

The chain is built from TRBV7-6 and TRBJ2-7; D is unresolved. The germline V gene encodes CDR1 SGHVS and CDR2 FNYEAQ. Trimming removed 4 bases at V and 5 bases at J, with 21 bases between. The length of the CDR3 is 16 residues. CDR3 amino acids: CASSSYTVLTENEQYF. As DNA, the CDR3 is TGTGCCAGCAGCTCCTACACCGTCCTTACGGAGAACGAGCAGTACTTC. The full variable domain, completed using reference TRBV7-6 and TRBJ2-7, is GAGVSQSPRYKVTKRGQDVALRCDPISGHVSLYWYRQALGQGPEFLTYFNYEAQQDKSGLPNDRFSAERPEGSISTLTIQRTEQRDSAMYRCASSSYTVLTENEQYFGPGTRLTVT.

This rearrangement joins TRBV18 to TRBJ2-3, with no clear D. Germline assignment: CDR1 KGHSH and CDR2 LQKENI. There are 14 residues in the CDR3. Trimming took 0 bases from V and 0 from J, leaving 4 bases between them. CDR3 nucleotides: TGTGCCAGCTCACCACCGACTAGCACAGATACGCAGTATTTT. It codes for CASSPPTSTDTQYF. The full variable domain, its missing parts supplied by reference TRBV18 and TRBJ2-3, is NAGVMQNPRHLVRRRGQEARLRCSPMKGHSHVYWYRQLPEEGLKFMVYLQKENIIDESGMPKERFSAEFPKEGPSILRIQQVVRGDSAAYFCASSPPTSTDTQYFGPGTRLTVL.